The present T cell receptor (beta chain) was sequenced within a study of blood T cell repertoires in COVID-19. Turning to the study itself: There were acute and convalescent COVID-19 samples, and they came from the United States, Italy and Spain. From T cells, B-cell-depleted T cells, or PBMCs came the material, which was cDNA or gDNA.

How the authors handled the data: Estimated nucleated cell counts came from reference gene primer amplification. Generated by immunoSEQ multiplex PCR, the TCRdb table keeps only in-frame clones and is missing some. Clone size and V and J calls were adopted from that table, with D and trimming inferred from the DNA. The sample lists over 300,000 clones, almost 90% occurring once. Germline CDR1 and CDR2: LGHDT and YNNKEL (reference sequence). V lost 0 bases and J 13 bases, leaving 12 bases between the germline ends. This CDR3 region has 12 residues. Sequencing was done on a sample of peripheral blood. The chain employs TRBV3-1 (or the pseudogene TRBV3-2) and TRBJ1-2; no firm D call. The clonotype originates from a man aged 18 to 30 with active or convalescent COVID-19. The CDR3 reads CASSQDPGPCTF. The CDR3 nucleotides are TGTGCCAGCAGCCAAGATCCTGGCCCATGCACCTTC.